Listed below are T cell receptor beta chains from one sample, sequenced in a study of blood T cell repertoires in COVID-19. Assay: immunoSEQ multiplex PCR; the TCRdb copy retains only in-frame clones and omits some. The sample lists 450,000 or so clones, roughly 88% occurring once. The sample comprised PBMCs or T cells enriched from blood (not recorded which). All receptors come from a man in his late teens or twenties who had recovered from COVID-19. Each CDR3 is given with its conserved first and last residue. Fields, in order: D gene, V gene, J gene, CDR3 length, clone size, CDR3 DNA, CDR3 protein. D genes are given only for firm matches. A row's size may be missing; if present it is once, few, many or a size class.

-	TRBV19	TRBJ1-5	14	-	TGTGCCAGTAGTCTAGGACAGTACAATCAGCCCCAGCATTTT	CASSLGQYNQPQHF
TRBD1	TRBV12-3/TRBV12-4	TRBJ1-5	13	-	TGTGCCAGCAGGGGACAGGGGAATCAGCCCCAGCATTTT	CASRGQGNQPQHF
-	TRBV7-6	TRBJ2-1	15	-	TGTGCCAGCAGCGCGAGACTAGACCCTTACAATGAGCAGTTCTTC	CASSARLDPYNEQFF
TRBD1	TRBV28	TRBJ2-3	16	-	TGTGCCAGCAGTTCTATGCCGACAGGGTTCACAGATACGCAGTATTTT	CASSSMPTGFTDTQYF
TRBD1	TRBV9	TRBJ1-2	16	-	TGTGCCAGCAGCGTAGCTACGGGACAGCCTAACTATGGCTACACCTTC	CASSVATGQPNYGYTF
TRBD1	TRBV14	TRBJ1-2	14	-	TGTGCCAGCAGCCGGGACAGCGTTGGCTATGGCTACACCTTC	CASSRDSVGYGYTF
TRBD1	TRBV29-1	TRBJ1-1	13	-	TGCAGCGGCTGGGACAGGGGGAGCACTGAAGCTTTCTTT	CSGWDRGSTEAFF
TRBD1	TRBV3-1/TRBV3-2	TRBJ1-1	14	-	TGTGCCAGCAGCCGGGGACAGGCAACTACTGAAGCTTTCTTT	CASSRGQATTEAFF
TRBD2	TRBV27	TRBJ2-1	14	few	TGTGCCAGCAGTAACGCGGGAGAATACAATGAGCAGTTCTTC	CASSNAGEYNEQFF
-	TRBV2	TRBJ1-5	12	-	TGTGCCAGCAGTCGGGAACTCCAGCCCCAGCATTTT	CASSRELQPQHF
-	TRBV29-1	TRBJ2-1	17	-	TGCAGCGTTAGGGGCAGACCTTACGAAGGGTCCTACAATGAGCAGTTCTTC	CSVRGRPYEGSYNEQFF
TRBD1	TRBV28	TRBJ1-1	17	once	TGTGCCAGCAGTACCCAGAGACAGGGGGTCGAGAACACTGAAGCTTTCTTT	CASSTQRQGVENTEAFF
TRBD1	TRBV7-9	TRBJ1-3	14	-	TGTGCCAGCAGCGCGACAGGGCCTGGAAACACCATATATTTT	CASSATGPGNTIYF
-	TRBV15	TRBJ1-2	15	-	TGTGCCACCAGCAGAGATGGCACAGGCGACTATGGCTACACCTTC	CATSRDGTGDYGYTF
-	TRBV30	TRBJ1-5	13	-	TGTGCCTGGAGTGCGATAGGGGGTCAGCCCCAGCATTTT	CAWSAIGGQPQHF
TRBD2	TRBV6-5	TRBJ2-1	14	-	TGTGCCAGCAGTTACCGAAGACTAGCCAATGAGCAGTTCTTC	CASSYRRLANEQFF
-	TRBV4-1	TRBJ2-5	13	few	TGCGCCAGCAGCCCGACGGAGGAAGAGACCCAGTACTTC	CASSPTEEETQYF
TRBD1	TRBV2	TRBJ2-5	15	-	TGTGCCAGCAGTTACAGGGGAAAGGAGCAAGAGACCCAGTACTTC	CASSYRGKEQETQYF
TRBD1	TRBV5-1	TRBJ1-2	15	-	TGCGCCAGCAGCGAAACGTCCACAGGGGTCTATGGCTACACCTTC	CASSETSTGVYGYTF
TRBD1	TRBV10-1	TRBJ1-1	14	-	TGCGCCAGCAGTGATCGGACAGGCAACACTGAAGCTTTCTTT	CASSDRTGNTEAFF
TRBD1	TRBV5-4	TRBJ1-2	14	-	TGTGCCAGCAGCTTGGCCGCCAGGGGGCTTGGCTACACCTTC	CASSLAARGLGYTF
TRBD2	TRBV2	TRBJ2-5	16	-	TGTGCCAGCAGTGGTTATAGCGGGGGGGGCCAAGAGACCCAGTACTTC	CASSGYSGGGQETQYF
-	TRBV7-9	TRBJ1-2	11	once	TGTGCCAGCAGCCTCCTCGAGGGCTACACCTTC	CASSLLEGYTF
-	TRBV6-5	TRBJ2-2	15	-	TGTGCCAGCAGTCGGGTCCAGGGCAGAACCGGGGAGCTGTTTTTT	CASSRVQGRTGELFF
-	TRBV28	TRBJ1-2	14	-	TGTGCCAGCAGTTTACCTCCGGGTATGGATGGCTACACCTTC	CASSLPPGMDGYTF
TRBD2	TRBV5-4	TRBJ2-1	16	-	TGTGCCAGCACCGTATCTGGAGGGAGGGCACACAATGAGCAGTTCTTC	CASTVSGGRAHNEQFF
-	TRBV29-1	TRBJ1-1	12	-	TGCAGCGTAGCCCCCACCCACACTGAAGCTTTCTTT	CSVAPTHTEAFF
TRBD1	TRBV4-1	TRBJ1-4	14	-	TGCGCCAGCAGCCCCCCGCGGACAGGGGAAAAACTGTTTTTT	CASSPPRTGEKLFF
-	TRBV5-5	TRBJ1-6	13	-	TGTGCCAGCAGCTTGGGGAGTAATTCACCCCTCCACTTT	CASSLGSNSPLHF
TRBD1	TRBV4-1	TRBJ1-3	17	-	TGCGCCAGCAGCCAAGACGGGGCGACAGGGCCTGGAAACACCATATATTTT	CASSQDGATGPGNTIYF
TRBD2	TRBV5-4	TRBJ2-1	18	-	TGTGCCAGCAGCTTGTTGACGGGAGGTGGGCGCTCCTACAATGAGCAGTTCTTC	CASSLLTGGGRSYNEQFF
TRBD1	TRBV20-1	TRBJ1-2	11	-	TGCAGGGCAGGGGGCGATTATGGCTACACCTTC	CRAGGDYGYTF
-	TRBV3-1/TRBV3-2	TRBJ2-1	15	-	TGTGCCAGCAGCCAAGAAATCGAGAGGCCGAGTGAGCAGTTCTTC	CASSQEIERPSEQFF
-	TRBV19	TRBJ1-5	14	-	TGTGCCAGTATCGGGGCAGGGGCGAGTCAGCCCCAGCATTTT	CASIGAGASQPQHF
TRBD1	TRBV2	TRBJ1-2	13	-	TGTGCCAGTACCCCCCAGGGGGCCTATGGCTACACCTTC	CASTPQGAYGYTF
-	TRBV2	TRBJ1-3	15	-	TGTGCCAGCAGTGTCGGGGGGCCAGGTGGAAACACCATATATTTT	CASSVGGPGGNTIYF
-	TRBV10-1	TRBJ1-1	13	-	TGCGCCAGCAGTGTGACTGCCAACACTGAAGCTTTCTTT	CASSVTANTEAFF
TRBD1	TRBV19	TRBJ1-2	15	-	TGTGCCAGTAGTACCAGACAGGGTCATGACTATGGCTACACCTTC	CASSTRQGHDYGYTF
-	TRBV5-5	TRBJ1-6	17	-	TGTGCCAGCACTATGGGGTTCCCGAGGACAATCGGTTCACCCCTCCACTTT	CASTMGFPRTIGSPLHF
-	TRBV7-9	TRBJ1-6	14	-	TGTGCCAGCAGCTCCGCGACACCAAATTCACCCCTCCACTTT	CASSSATPNSPLHF
-	TRBV5-1	TRBJ1-1	13	-	TGCGCCAGCAGCAAACCATCGGGTACTGAAGCTTTCTTT	CASSKPSGTEAFF
TRBD2	TRBV4-2	TRBJ2-1	16	-	TGTGCCAGCAGCCGGACTAGCGGGGACATCTACAATGAGCAGTTCTTC	CASSRTSGDIYNEQFF
-	TRBV19	TRBJ1-1	15	-	TGTGCCAGTAGTCCCCCTGGTAGGGGGAACACTGAAGCTTTCTTT	CASSPPGRGNTEAFF
TRBD1	TRBV5-6	TRBJ2-5	15	-	TGTGCCAGCAGCTCTCGGACAGGGGGTGTAGAGACCCAGTACTTC	CASSSRTGGVETQYF
-	TRBV5-1	TRBJ1-2	16	few	TGCGCCAGCGCCCTGCAAACGAAGGGAGTCAACGATGGCTACACCTTC	CASALQTKGVNDGYTF